The TCR beta chain described here comes from a study of blood T cell repertoires in COVID-19. Study information: Researchers got acute and convalescent COVID-19 samples from the United States, Italy and Spain. Nucleic acid was either cDNA or gDNA, and it came from T cells, B-cell-depleted T cells, or PBMCs.

The CDR3 runs to 14 residues. Trimming took 1 base from V and 6 from J, leaving 10 bases between them. Germline V gene data show CDR1 as SEHNR and CDR2 as FQNEAQ (reference sequence). Libraries were prepared by immunoSEQ multiplex PCR; TCRdb keeps only in-frame clonotypes and omits some of them. The data show around 100,000 clones, roughly 88% seen once. This sequence joins TRBV7-9 and TRBJ1-3; no clear D gene. Sequenced input: peripheral blood. The clonotype originates from a woman in her 70s with acute or convalescent COVID-19. CDR3: CASSLGLGENTIYF. CDR3 in DNA: TGTGCCAGCAGCTTAGGCCTCGGGGAAAACACCATATATTTT.